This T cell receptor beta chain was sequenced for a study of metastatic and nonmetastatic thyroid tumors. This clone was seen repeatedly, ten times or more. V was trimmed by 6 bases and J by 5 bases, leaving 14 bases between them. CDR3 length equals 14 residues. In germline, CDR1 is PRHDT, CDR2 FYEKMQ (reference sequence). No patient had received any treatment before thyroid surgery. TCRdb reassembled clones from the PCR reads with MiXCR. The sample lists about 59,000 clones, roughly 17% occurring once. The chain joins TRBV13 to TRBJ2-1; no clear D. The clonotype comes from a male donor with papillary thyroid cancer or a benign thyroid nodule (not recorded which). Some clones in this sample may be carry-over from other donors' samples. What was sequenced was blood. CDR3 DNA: TGTGCCAGCAGATGGAAGGGTACTGACAATGAGCAGTTCTTC. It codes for CASRWKGTDNEQFF.